This T cell receptor (beta chain) was recorded in a study of CD8 T cells in ankylosing spondylitis. TCRdb re-called the 5' RACE reads with MiXCR, one entry per CDR3 protein. The sample has about 840,000 distinct CDR3 sequences; 10% to 15% are singletons. The CDR3 totals 19 residues. V lost 4 bases and J lost 0, with 24 bases in between. Germline CDR1 SGHRS, CDR2 YFSETQ. Turning to this clonotype: The target antigen is unknown.

Study results and limitations: Significant enrichment of disease-linked clones was reported in matched ankylosing spondylitis synovial fluid. Made up of eight highly homologous variants, a TCR beta motif appeared characteristic of ankylosing spondylitis blood.

Sequenced input: blood, either unsorted or a sorted T cell fraction (not recorded which). This chain connects TRBV5-1 to TRBJ2-3; D is ambiguous. This TCR was sampled from a male donor with ankylosing spondylitis. The CDR3: CASSQRKASYGTSTDTQYF. The CDR3, as DNA: TGCGCCAGCAGCCAAAGGAAAGCTAGTTACGGAACTAGCACAGATACGCAGTATTTT. Complete variable domain (other parts from reference TRBV5-1 and TRBJ2-3): KAGVTQTPRYLIKTRGQQVTLSCSPISGHRSVSWYQQTPGQGLQFLFEYFSETQRNKGNFPGRFSGRQFSNSRSEMNVSTLELGDSALYLCASSQRKASYGTSTDTQYFGPGTRLTVL.